The 30 T cell receptor beta chains below come from one sample, sequenced in a study of T cells in Graves' hyperthyroidism and ophthalmopathy. TCR beta CDR3 regions were amplified from RNA. Carried out on the TCR CDR3, a first-round RT-PCR used the HTBI primer set. Each CDR3 protein gets one entry after TCRdb re-called the multiplex PCR reads with MiXCR. Altogether 400,000 or so distinct CDR3 sequences are present, roughly 15% being singletons, with the ten largest covering roughly 19%. The specimen sequenced was blood. The receptors were sampled from a woman aged 55-70 years with Graves' ophthalmopathy.

In this sample, this clonotype turned up many times. The chain joins TRBV11-2 to TRBJ2-1; 10 bases align to TRBD2. V dropped 0 bases and J dropped 7; count of bases not matched to a gene: 6. Per the germline V gene, CDR1 is SGHAT and CDR2 is FQNNGV. The CDR3 loop spans 16 amino acids. As DNA, the CDR3 is TGTGCCAGCAGCTTAGATCAGGAGCGGGAGGGAAATGAGCAGTTCTTC. Translation gives CASSLDQEREGNEQFF. The complete variable domain, with remaining parts taken from reference TRBV11-2 and TRBJ2-1, reads EAGVAQSPRYKIIEKRQSVAFWCNPISGHATLYWYQQILGQGPKLLIQFQNNGVVDDSQLPKDRFSAERLKGVDSTLKIQPAKLEDSAVYLCASSLDQEREGNEQFFGPGTRLTVL.

This clonotype was detected ten times or more. The chain has TRBV6-1 and TRBJ2-5, with D perhaps TRBD2 (6 bases). V dropped 4 bases and J dropped 5 bases, with 14 bases sitting between them. Germline lookup yields CDR1 MNHNS and CDR2 SASEGT. The CDR3 extends over 14 amino acids. CDR3 nucleotide sequence: TGTGCCAGCAGTGCCCTGACTAGTCAGGAGACCCAGTACTTC. This sequence encodes CASSALTSQETQYF.

This sequence joins TRBV24-1 and TRBJ2-3, with 9 bases fitting TRBD2. There are 15 residues in the CDR3. Germline CDR1 and CDR2: KGHDR and SFDVKD. Unmatched junction bases numbered 5, after V lost 3 bases and J lost 5 bases. CDR3 in DNA: TGTGCCACCAGTGATCGGCTAGCGGGGCAAGATACGCAGTATTTT. The encoded protein is CATSDRLAGQDTQYF.

This clonotype has just a few counts. V usage is TRBV18 and J usage is TRBJ1-1, with TRBD1 as a possible D gene (5 bases). The CDR3 spans 14 residues. V was clipped by 3 bases and J by 5 bases, with 13 bases between them. Germline V lookup: CDR1 KGHSH, CDR2 LQKENI. The CDR3 loop is CASSPQGERTEAFF. The CDR3 DNA is TGTGCCAGCTCACCTCAGGGTGAGAGGACTGAAGCTTTCTTT.

This clonotype has ten or more counts. This chain uses TRBV3-1 with TRBJ2-5, with TRBD2 identical over 11 bases. The CDR3 runs 17 residues. Germline V lookup: CDR1 LGHDT, CDR2 YNNKEL (reference sequence). Trimming took 4 bases from V and 7 from J; bases not matched to a gene: 14. DNA for the CDR3: TGTGCCAGCAGCCCCACTCTAGCGGGAGGCCCTTGGGGGACCCAGTACTTC. Translated: CASSPTLAGGPWGTQYF.

The V and J genes are TRBV7-8 and TRBJ2-1; 7 nucleotides line up with TRBD2. Germline values: CDR1 SGHVS, CDR2 FQNEAQ. Losses at the gene ends were 8 bases for V and 7 bases for J; bases not matched to a gene: 23. The CDR3 extends over 18 amino acids. The CDR3: CASSPGSAGGGPANEQFF. The DNA of the CDR3 is TGTGCCAGCTCACCAGGAAGCGCCGGGGGAGGGCCGGCAAATGAGCAGTTCTTC.

This clonotype turned up a few times. One junction end does not reproduce the germline sequence, and a read error may be involved. The genes are TRBV7-3 and TRBJ2-2; 7 nucleotides align to TRBD1. This CDR3 comprises 13 residues. Germline assignment: CDR1 SGHTA and CDR2 FQGTGA. CDR3 region: CASGTANAGELFF. The DNA of the CDR3 is TGTGCCAGCGGGACAGCGAACGCCGGGGAGCTGTTTTTT. The whole variable domain, filled in from reference TRBV7-3 and TRBJ2-2, reads GAGVSQTPSNKVTEKGKYVELRCDPISGHTALYWYRQSLGQGPEFLIYFQGTGAADDSGLPNDRFFAVRPEGSVSTLKIQRTERGDSAVYLCASGTANAGELFFGEGSRLTVL.

This clonotype was seen many times. The gene calls are TRBV28 and TRBJ1-5; 9 bases align to TRBD1. Germline-derived CDR1 and CDR2 are MDHEN and SYDVKM. V lost 7 bases and J lost 5; bases outside the gene matches: 6. The CDR3 loop spans 14 amino acids. CDR3 loop: CASIEGQGYQPQHF. The CDR3 DNA reads TGTGCCAGCATAGAGGGACAGGGCTATCAGCCCCAGCATTTT.

This clonotype came up many times. The chain uses TRBV28 and TRBJ1-5; D might be TRBD1 (6 bases). Germline CDR1 reads MDHEN; CDR2 reads SYDVKM. The CDR3 totals 15 residues. The V and J ends lost 5 bases and 6 bases respectively, with 17 bases between them. Written as DNA, the CDR3 is TGTGCCAGCAGTCACCCGGGGGGGCTGGTTCAGCCCCAGCATTTT. It is translated as CASSHPGGLVQPQHF.

This clonotype was picked up many times. J is TRBJ2-3 and V is TRBV2; a weak D match, TRBD2 (5 bases). Germline CDR1 SNHLY, CDR2 FYNNEI. The CDR3 extends over 16 amino acids. The V gene lost 7 bases and the J gene lost 0 bases, with 17 bases spanning the gap. The CDR3 DNA reads as TGTGCCAGCAAATTGGGCTTCAGCGGTAGCACAGATACGCAGTATTTT. Residues: CASKLGFSGSTDTQYF.

This clonotype was detected a few times. The chain recombines TRBV9 with TRBJ2-1, with 8 bases matching TRBD2. Germline V gene data show CDR1 as SGDLS and CDR2 as YYNGEE. Losses at the gene ends were 4 bases for V and 5 bases for J; bases not matched to a gene: 8. CDR3 length: 15 amino acids. This CDR3 is CASSTSGGRDNEQFF. The CDR3 DNA sequence: TGTGCCAGCAGCACATCGGGAGGGAGGGACAATGAGCAGTTCTTC.

The chain recombines TRBV9 with TRBJ1-2; 10 bases are shared with TRBD1. The CDR3 length is 17 residues. Looked up from germline, CDR1 is SGDLS and CDR2 is YYNGEE. The J segment lost 4 bases and the V segment lost 3 bases, leaving 12 bases of the junction unmatched. The DNA of the CDR3 is TGTGCCAGCAGCGCCGGGACAGGGGCCCTTAGTGGCTATGGCTACACCTTC. This encodes CASSAGTGALSGYGYTF.

The DNA for the CDR3 is TGCAGTGCAAAACAACCCGGGGGCCTACAAGAGACCCAGTACTTC. Its protein is CSAKQPGGLQETQYF. The V gene is TRBV20-1, the J gene TRBJ2-5, with D perhaps matching TRBD1 or TRBD2 (6 bases each). Trimming shortened V by 6 bases and J by 2 bases, and 19 bases separated the two germline ends. Looked up from germline, CDR1 is DFQATT and CDR2 is SNEGSKA (reference sequence). The CDR3 runs 15 residues.

On this clonotype: A much larger clone lies a single base off, so this may be a read error. The V call is TRBV12-5, the J call TRBJ1-2, with 8 positions matching TRBD1. The CDR3 runs to 14 residues. Per the germline V gene, CDR1 is LGHNT and CDR2 is FRNRAP. Germline trimming cut 6 bases from V and 9 bases from J; bases unmatched to any gene: 12. CDR3 DNA sequence: TGTGCTAGTGGCAACTCGGGACAGGCCCATAGCTACACCTTC. This translates into CASGNSGQAHSYTF.

This clonotype was seen ten or more times. The chain combines TRBV7-2 with TRBJ2-1; D gene unclear. Germline CDR1 SGHTA, CDR2 FQGNSA. V lost 0 bases and J lost 5, with 17 bases in between. There are 17 residues in the CDR3. The CDR3 nucleotides read TGTGCCAGCAGCTTAGCCGAGACGAGGTCCCGCCACAATGAGCAGTTCTTC. Amino acids: CASSLAETRSRHNEQFF.

This clonotype was seen many times. The chain joins TRBV11-1 to TRBJ2-3; perhaps TRBD2 as D (6 bases). The CDR3 consists of 14 residues. Trimming pared 5 bases from V and 2 bases from J, leaving 11 bases between. Germline lookup yields CDR1 SGHAT and CDR2 FQDESV (reference sequence). CDR3 coding DNA: TGTGCCAGCAGCACTGGGACTCCCACAGATACGCAGTATTTT. Amino acids: CASSTGTPTDTQYF.

The sample holds many counts of this clonotype. V and J are TRBV18 and TRBJ2-7, with a tentative D call TRBD2 (5 bases). The germline V gene encodes CDR1 KGHSH and CDR2 LQKENI. The CDR3 length is 14 residues. Deletions cut 1 base from V and 4 bases from J, with 11 bases between. The CDR3 reads CASSPRELLYEQYF. CDR3 nucleotides: TGTGCCAGCTCACCACGGGAGCTACTTTACGAGCAGTACTTC.

This clonotype was seen at least ten times. The chain has TRBV28 and TRBJ2-1, with 7 bases matching TRBD2. The V and J ends lost 8 bases and 4 bases, in that order; junction bases with no gene match: 5. The CDR3 consists of 13 residues. CDR1 and CDR2 from the germline V gene are MDHEN and SYDVKM. CDR3 residues: CASAGLPYNEQFF. For the CDR3, the DNA is TGTGCCAGCGCGGGACTACCTTACAATGAGCAGTTCTTC. Drawing the rest from reference TRBV28 and TRBJ2-1, the complete variable domain is DVKVTQSSRYLVKRTGEKVFLECVQDMDHENMFWYRQDPGLGLRLIYFSYDVKMKEKGDIPEGYSVSREKKERFSLILESASTNQTSMYLCASAGLPYNEQFFGPGTRLTVL.

This clonotype was seen just once. A read error is possible here, since a much larger clone lies one base away. Lacking the conserved final phenylalanine or tryptophan, this CDR3 likely reflects a read error. The J gene is TRBJ1-1, the V gene TRBV11-2; unclear D gene. The V and J ends lost 5 bases and 0 bases respectively, with 7 bases between them. This CDR3 region has 13 residues. CDR1 SGHAT and CDR2 FQNNGV come from the germline V gene. The DNA of the CDR3 is TGTGCCAGCAGCCGACCTCTGAACACTGAAGCTTTCTCT. Translation gives CASSRPLNTEAFS.

In its sample, this clonotype was seen a few times. The rearrangement uses TRBV9 and TRBJ2-3; D might be TRBD1 or TRBD2, each matching 5 bases. The CDR3 runs 15 residues. Germline assignment: CDR1 SGDLS and CDR2 YYNGEE. Trimming shortened V by 0 bases and J by 4 bases, and 12 bases separated the two germline ends. The CDR3 loop reads CASSVGGIGADTQYF. DNA for the CDR3: TGTGCCAGCAGCGTAGGAGGGATAGGGGCAGATACGCAGTATTTT.

This clonotype has ten or more counts. The V call is TRBV30, the J call TRBJ2-7, with 9 bases matching TRBD2. CDR1 is GTSNPN, CDR2 SVGIG, per germline (reference sequence). Trimming removed 0 bases from V and 6 bases from J; junction bases left unmatched: 15. The CDR3 spans 17 residues. CDR3 sequence: CAWSVGNSGSHTGEQYF. CDR3 in DNA: TGTGCCTGGAGTGTAGGGAATAGCGGGAGTCATACGGGCGAGCAGTACTTC.

At least ten counts were recorded for this clonotype. The chain couples TRBV20-1 to TRBJ1-1, with 7 bases aligning to TRBD1. Trimming cost V 6 bases and J 5 bases; bases outside gene matches: 9. The CDR3 spans 13 residues. Germline CDR1 and CDR2: DFQATT and SNEGSKA (reference sequence). This CDR3 is CSAGGGQITEAFF. In nucleotides, the CDR3 is TGCAGTGCCGGCGGGGGACAGATTACTGAAGCTTTCTTT.

The gene calls are TRBV19 and TRBJ2-5, with D tentatively TRBD1 (6 bases). Germline V CDR1 and CDR2: LNHDA, SQIVND (reference sequence). V shed 1 base and J shed 3 bases, with 12 bases lying between them. This CDR3 is 15 amino acids long. This chain's CDR3 is CASSIATGKEETQYF. CDR3 DNA: TGTGCCAGTAGTATAGCTACAGGGAAGGAAGAGACCCAGTACTTC.

This clonotype appeared many times. This chain joins TRBV7-9 and TRBJ2-3, with D uncertain. V lost 3 bases, J lost 4 bases, and 2 bases lay in between. The germline V gene encodes CDR1 SEHNR and CDR2 FQNEAQ (reference sequence). CDR3 length: 11 amino acids. The CDR3: CASSFSDTQYF. DNA of the CDR3: TGTGCCAGCAGCTTTTCAGATACGCAGTATTTT.

This clonotype has ten or more counts. The chain recombines TRBV20-1 with TRBJ1-1; D may be TRBD1 (6 bases). CDR1 DFQATT and CDR2 SNEGSKA come from the germline V gene (reference sequence). This CDR3 region has 13 residues. The CDR3 sequence: CAGVRTANTEAFF. CDR3 sequence (DNA): TGCGCCGGGGTCCGGACAGCGAACACTGAAGCTTTCTTT.

This clonotype has a single count. This chain joins TRBV30 and TRBJ1-1, with D perhaps matching TRBD1 (6 bases). CDR1 GTSNPN and CDR2 SVGIG come from the germline V gene (reference sequence). The CDR3 has 15 amino acids. V lost 1 base and J lost 2, with 14 bases in between. CDR3 sequence: CAWSGGGRLNTEAFF. CDR3 nucleotide sequence: TGTGCCTGGAGTGGGGGGGGGCGGTTAAACACTGAAGCTTTCTTT.

The table lists this clonotype with many counts. The gene calls are TRBV28 and TRBJ1-1; D is ambiguous. V shed 5 bases and J shed 4 bases, with 8 bases lying between them. In germline, CDR1 is MDHEN, CDR2 SYDVKM. This CDR3 has 12 amino acids. The CDR3 sequence: CASSTVGTEAFF. The CDR3 nucleotides are TGTGCCAGCAGTACGGTGGGCACTGAAGCTTTCTTT.

This clonotype appeared a few times. The rearrangement uses TRBV28 and TRBJ2-1; no firm D call. From germline, CDR1 is MDHEN and CDR2 SYDVKM. The CDR3 has 11 amino acids. Trimming took off 1 base at V and 14 bases at J, with 9 bases between the two ends. DNA of the CDR3: TGTGCCAGCAGTTTATTGTTAGCTAAGTTCTTC. Protein product: CASSLLLAKFF.

This clonotype was seen a few times. This clone may be a read error of a much larger clone one base away. CDR3 sequence: CTSSQDQGEKLFF. DNA for the CDR3: TGTACCAGCAGCCAAGACCAGGGTGAAAAACTGTTTTTT. The V gene is TRBV3-1, the J gene TRBJ1-4; D possibly corresponds to TRBD1 (5 bases). This CDR3 has 13 amino acids. CDR1 is LGHDT, CDR2 YNNKEL, per germline (reference sequence).

This clonotype appeared many times. This sequence joins TRBV7-2 and TRBJ2-7; no firm D call. V was pared by 8 bases and J by 0 bases, with 14 bases between. The germline gives CDR1 SGHTA, CDR2 FQGNSA. The CDR3 loop spans 14 amino acids. The DNA of the CDR3 is TGTGCCAGCCAGACCGGACCGAGCTCCTACGAGCAGTACTTC. Amino acids: CASQTGPSSYEQYF.